This T cell receptor beta chain originates from a study of blood T cells in healthy people across ages. A J-beta primer mix and a sample-barcoded 5' primer were used in a second PCR of about 7 to 12 cycles. One entry per CDR3 protein, called by TCRdb with MiXCR from the 5' RACE reads. The data contain 500,000 to 650,000 distinct CDR3 sequences, around a quarter of them singletons. This clonotype was seen once. Germline trimming cut 0 bases from V and 5 bases from J; bases unmatched to any gene: 6. Germline lookup yields CDR1 MNHEY and CDR2 SVGAGI. This CDR3 is 15 amino acids long. The sample also formed part of further work on T cells of mothers and their children. From that paper: Maternal samples each gave over 8.5 million TCR beta CDR3 reads, and child samples several million each.

J is TRBJ1-1 and V is TRBV6-5, with 7 bases matching TRBD1. The receptor was derived from a boy aged 2 to 10 in good health. Sequenced input: blood. The CDR3 loop is CASSYSNRGGTEAFF. CDR3 DNA sequence: TGTGCCAGCAGTTACTCGAACAGGGGTGGGACTGAAGCTTTCTTT.